The 18 T cell receptor beta chains listed next were all sequenced from one sample in a study of T-cell reconstitution after alpha-beta-depleted transplantation in children. Unique molecular identifiers featured in how the TCRbeta library was prepared. TCRdb re-called the PCR reads through MiXCR, storing one row per CDR3 protein. This sample has 100,000 or so distinct CDR3 sequences; under 25% occur once, and the top ten carry roughly 23%. The source material was PBMCs, sampled before TCRalphabeta/CD19-depleted stem cell transplant. The receptors were sampled from a boy aged 2 to 10 with acute lymphoblastic leukemia, due to receive a stem cell transplant.

This clonotype was detected only a few times. This chain links TRBV6-5 with TRBJ1-3; no definite D call. V was cut by 2 bases and J by 0 bases, with 8 bases left in between. There are 15 residues in the CDR3. Germline assignment: CDR1 MNHEY and CDR2 SVGAGI. The CDR3 is CASSYRRTSGNTIYF. The CDR3 nucleotides are TGTGCCAGCAGTTACCGTCGGACCTCTGGAAACACCATATATTTT.

This clonotype was detected many times. The chain recombines TRBV7-9 with TRBJ2-4; D ambiguous. The CDR3 has 14 amino acids. The germline V gene has CDR1 SEHNR and CDR2 FQNEAQ (reference sequence). V was cut by 2 bases and J by 5 bases, with 10 bases left in between. CDR3 nucleotide sequence: TGTGCCAGCAGCTTAAATCTCGGCCAAAACATTCAGTACTTC. This encodes CASSLNLGQNIQYF.

V gene TRBV27 combines with J gene TRBJ2-1; the D gene is possibly TRBD2 (5 bases). V was shortened by 5 bases and J by 4 bases, with 21 bases between the two germline ends. The germline V gene has CDR1 MNHEY and CDR2 SMNVEV (reference sequence). The CDR3 length is 17 residues. This chain's CDR3 is CASSIPRMSGSYNEQFF. The CDR3 DNA is TGTGCCAGCAGTATTCCCCGGATGAGCGGAAGTTACAATGAGCAGTTCTTC.

This clonotype was detected ten times or more. V and J are TRBV6-2 or TRBV6-3 and TRBJ2-1; 12 nucleotides agree with TRBD2. CDR3 length: 15 residues. Germline CDR1 MNHEY, CDR2 SVGEGT. The ends lost 0 bases at V and 6 bases at J; junction bases unmatched: 0. The CDR3 nucleotides read TGTGCCAGCAGTTACTCGACTAGCGGGAGCAATGAGCAGTTCTTC. Its translation: CASSYSTSGSNEQFF.

This clonotype turned up a few times. The junction departs from germline at one end; a sequencing error may be responsible. This chain joins TRBV10-2 and TRBJ1-2, with D tentatively TRBD1 (5 bases). This CDR3 region has 15 residues. The V gene's germline CDR1 is WSHSY and CDR2 SAAADI. CDR3 protein: CASSESPGKNSGYTF. In nucleotides, the CDR3 is TGCGCCAGCAGTGAGTCCCCAGGGAAGAACTCTGGCTACACCTTC.

V gene TRBV5-6 combines with J gene TRBJ2-7; 9 positions agree with TRBD1. The V gene end was trimmed by 0 bases and the J gene end by 9 bases; junction bases not matched to a gene: 4. Germline lookup yields CDR1 SGHDT and CDR2 YYEEEE. The CDR3 covers 13 residues. The CDR3 region has the DNA TGTGCCAGCAGCTTGGCGGCGACAGGGGGGCAGTACTTC. This codes for CASSLAATGGQYF.

The genes are TRBV12-3 or TRBV12-4 and TRBJ2-5; tentatively, D is TRBD2 (6 bases). Trimming left V 1 base short and J 8 bases short, with 14 bases between. The CDR3 runs to 14 residues. In nucleotides, the CDR3 is TGTGCCAGCAGTTTAGATAGCGGAGCAGAAACCCAGTACTTC. Translation gives CASSLDSGAETQYF.

This chain uses TRBV3-1 with TRBJ2-7; 11 bases agree with TRBD2. This CDR3 comprises 15 residues. Per the germline V gene, CDR1 is LGHDT and CDR2 is YNNKEL (reference sequence). V was pared by 5 bases and J by 1 base, with 4 bases of the junction left unmatched. The CDR3 spells CASSSGLAVSYEQYF. In DNA, the CDR3 is TGTGCCAGCAGCTCGGGACTAGCGGTTTCCTACGAGCAGTACTTC.

V usage is TRBV20-1 and J usage is TRBJ2-3, with 7 bases identical to TRBD2. Germline V gene data show CDR1 as DFQATT and CDR2 as SNEGSKA (reference sequence). The CDR3 contains 17 residues. Losses at the gene ends were 7 bases for V and 1 base for J; bases not matched to a gene: 17. CDR3 sequence reads: CSVRPEWLAEGTDTQYF. In DNA form, the CDR3 reads TGCAGTGTCAGACCAGAGTGGCTAGCGGAGGGCACAGATACGCAGTATTTT.

CDR3 in DNA: TGTGCCAGCGCCCTCCGACAGGCGAACACCGGGGAGCTGTTTTTT. Translation gives CASALRQANTGELFF. V gene TRBV28 combines with J gene TRBJ2-2, with TRBD1 as a possible D gene (6 bases). The length of the CDR3 is 15 residues. Deletions cut 8 bases from V and 0 bases from J, with 13 bases between. Germline values: CDR1 MDHEN, CDR2 SYDVKM. Combining the CDR3 with reference TRBV28 and TRBJ2-2 gives the whole variable domain DVKVTQSSRYLVKRTGEKVFLECVQDMDHENMFWYRQDPGLGLRLIYFSYDVKMKEKGDIPEGYSVSREKKERFSLILESASTNQTSMYLCASALRQANTGELFFGEGSRLTVL.

This clonotype occurred a few times. This chain joins TRBV5-1 and TRBJ2-5; D assignment may be TRBD1 or TRBD2 (5 bases each). CDR3 length: 14 residues. CDR1 is SGHRS, CDR2 YFSETQ, per germline. The V end lost 4 bases, the J end lost 2 bases, and 12 bases lay between the germline ends. CDR3 residues: CASSAEWGQETQYF. The CDR3 nucleotides are TGCGCCAGCAGCGCGGAGTGGGGGCAAGAGACCCAGTACTTC.

This CDR3 is CASSLGGGGNGETQYF. CDR3 DNA sequence: TGCGCCAGCAGCCTCGGGGGCGGAGGCAATGGAGAGACCCAGTACTTC. V gene TRBV5-1 combines with J gene TRBJ2-5, with D perhaps matching TRBD1 or TRBD2 (6 bases each). Deletions cut 4 bases from V and 4 bases from J, with 20 bases between. Germline-derived CDR1 and CDR2 are SGHRS and YFSETQ. This CDR3 comprises 16 residues. Full variable domain (missing parts from reference TRBV5-1 and TRBJ2-5): KAGVTQTPRYLIKTRGQQVTLSCSPISGHRSVSWYQQTPGQGLQFLFEYFSETQRNKGNFPGRFSGRQFSNSRSEMNVSTLELGDSALYLCASSLGGGGNGETQYFGPGTRLLVL.

The chain has TRBV12-3 or TRBV12-4 and TRBJ2-2; no clear D gene. V was shortened by 5 bases and J by 1 base, with 8 bases between the two germline ends. This CDR3 is built from 14 residues. CDR3 residues: CASSPSENTGELFF. CDR3 coding DNA: TGTGCCAGCAGTCCCTCGGAGAACACCGGGGAGCTGTTTTTT.

J is TRBJ1-1 and V is TRBV20-1, with unresolved D. This CDR3 has 13 amino acids. Germline V gives CDR1 DFQATT, CDR2 SNEGSKA (reference sequence). V lost 3 bases to trimming and J lost 2 bases, with 10 bases between them. For the CDR3, the DNA is TGCAGTGCTAGCGGACCGATTAACACTGAAGCTTTCTTT. Its protein product is CSASGPINTEAFF.

This clonotype has more than one count but fewer than ten. This sequence joins TRBV4-1 and TRBJ2-7; no clear D gene. Trimming removed 1 base at V and 5 bases at J, with 18 bases between. The CDR3 has 16 amino acids. CDR1 and CDR2 from the germline V gene are MGHRA and YSYEKL. The CDR3 loop is CASSQGSTAPGHEQYF. In nucleotides, the CDR3 is TGCGCCAGCAGCCAAGGAAGCACAGCCCCGGGCCACGAGCAGTACTTC.

The V call is TRBV3-1, the J call TRBJ2-1; perhaps TRBD2 as D (6 bases). Germline CDR1 LGHDT, CDR2 YNNKEL (reference sequence). CDR3 length: 14 amino acids. V lost 4 bases to trimming and J lost 9 bases, with 16 bases between them. The CDR3 DNA follows: TGTGCCAGCAGCCGCAACCCGACTAGGGGTGAGCAGTTCTTC. It codes for CASSRNPTRGEQFF.

This clonotype was observed a few times. The rearrangement links TRBV20-1 to TRBJ2-3; D unresolved. The V and J ends lost 0 bases and 11 bases respectively, with 12 bases between them. CDR1 and CDR2 from the germline V gene are DFQATT and SNEGSKA (reference sequence). The CDR3 has 12 residues. The CDR3 nucleotides are TGCAGTGCTAGAGATCAGACGGTTGGGCAGTATTTT. Encoded protein: CSARDQTVGQYF.

This clonotype came up many times. This chain connects TRBV12-3 or TRBV12-4 to TRBJ2-1; D is possibly TRBD2 (6 bases). With 5 bases removed from V and 9 bases from J, the gap between germline ends came to 23 bases. The CDR3 has 16 amino acids. CDR3 residues: CASSLPLLRRGVEQFF. For the CDR3, the DNA is TGTGCCAGCAGTCTACCCCTCTTGCGGAGGGGCGTTGAGCAGTTCTTC.